The rows below give T cell receptor beta chains drawn from one sample of a study of cytomegalovirus exposure and HLA in healthy donors. This table comes from immunoSEQ multiplex PCR, and its TCRdb copy is limited to in-frame clones, with some not included. The table records tens of thousands of clones, approximately 60% of them present only once. The specimen sequenced was PBMCs. The receptors derive from a male donor in good health and CMV-seropositive. CDR3s include the opening cysteine and the closing phenylalanine or tryptophan. The order of the fields is clone size, V gene, D gene, J gene, CDR3 protein, CDR3 DNA. D genes are given only for firm matches. Clone size, where shown, is once, few, many, or a class for clones that have expanded.

>NA|TRBV9|NA|TRBJ2-3
CASSPQSGGAYTQYF
TGTGCCAGCAGCCCCCAAAGTGGGGGGGCTTATACGCAGTATTTT
>few|TRBV4-3|TRBD1|TRBJ2-2
CASSVRDRGPGGELFF
TGCGCCAGCAGCGTCCGGGACAGGGGGCCGGGAGGGGAGCTGTTTTTT
>NA|TRBV6-1|NA|TRBJ2-1
CASSPLAARDNEQFF
TGTGCCAGCAGCCCTTTAGCAGCCAGAGATAATGAGCAGTTCTTC
>NA|TRBV19|NA|TRBJ2-7
CASSTTISAQQYF
TGTGCCAGTAGCACAACTATTAGTGCTCAGCAGTACTTC
>NA|TRBV15|TRBD2|TRBJ2-1
CATSRLSGGDSSSYNEQFF
TGTGCCACCAGCAGACTCAGCGGGGGAGATTCGAGCTCCTACAATGAGCAGTTCTTC
>NA|TRBV19|TRBD1|TRBJ2-3
CASSDRGMADTQYF
TGTGCCAGCTCGGACAGGGGGATGGCAGATACGCAGTATTTT
>few|TRBV18|NA|TRBJ2-5
CASSPLSGTLKGEETQYF
TGTGCCAGCTCACCACTCTCCGGGACTCTCAAAGGGGAAGAGACCCAGTACTTC
>NA|TRBV7-8|TRBD2|TRBJ2-5
CASSLVVAGETQYF
TGTGCCAGCAGCTTAGTGGTAGCGGGAGAGACCCAGTACTTC
>NA|TRBV6-1|NA|TRBJ1-1
CASSNRVYTEAFF
TGTGCCAGCAGTAACAGGGTTTATACTGAAGCTTTCTTT
>NA|TRBV21-1|NA|TRBJ1-5
CASSKANRGVSNQPQHF
TGTGCCAGCAGCAAAGCTAACAGGGGAGTAAGCAATCAGCCCCAGCATTTT
>NA|TRBV9|NA|TRBJ1-1
CASSVGGGSGTEAFF
TGTGCCAGCAGCGTAGGTGGTGGGAGTGGGACTGAAGCTTTCTTT
>NA|TRBV10-3|NA|TRBJ1-1
CAISESRANTEAFF
TGTGCCATCAGTGAGTCCAGGGCGAACACTGAAGCTTTCTTT
>NA|TRBV5-6|NA|TRBJ1-5
CASSLSQGNQPQHF
TGTGCCAGCAGCTTAAGCCAGGGAAATCAGCCCCAGCATTTT
>NA|TRBV7-9|TRBD2|TRBJ2-1
CASSWTSGNYNEQFF
TGTGCCAGCAGCTGGACTAGCGGGAACTACAATGAGCAGTTCTTC
>NA|TRBV5-1|TRBD2|TRBJ2-5
CASSPGGSGRQETQYF
TGCGCCAGCAGCCCGGGTGGTAGCGGGAGACAAGAGACCCAGTACTTC
>NA|TRBV5-1|TRBD2|TRBJ2-3
CASRVGTSSTDTQYF
TGCGCCAGCAGGGTTGGGACTAGCTCCACAGATACGCAGTATTTT
>NA|TRBV27|TRBD1|TRBJ2-7
CASSLLPRQGFSYEQYF
TGTGCCAGCAGTTTACTACCTAGACAGGGGTTCTCCTACGAGCAGTACTTC
>NA|TRBV5-6|TRBD2|TRBJ2-1
CASSQGLAGRDEQFF
TGTGCCAGCAGTCAGGGACTAGCCGGCAGGGATGAGCAGTTCTTC
>NA|TRBV6-5|NA|TRBJ1-5
CASWALNQPQHF
TGTGCCAGTTGGGCCCTCAATCAGCCCCAGCATTTT
>NA|TRBV9|TRBD1|TRBJ2-5
CASSATTGQAQETQYF
TGTGCCAGCAGCGCGACCACAGGACAGGCACAAGAGACCCAGTACTTC